Given below is one T cell receptor (beta chain) in context. The specificity of this receptor is unknown. No much larger clone is present one base from it, and per-base qualities are unavailable. This sample was included in a study of T cell repertoires in ileal Crohn's disease (dated by TCRdb to about 2019). A note on the overall study: Median disease duration was roughly 8.2 years, and around 35% of patients were identified as active smokers at the time of surgery. Endoscopic postoperative recurrence was defined as a Rutgeerts score above i0. A prospective multicentre cohort supplied the 55 or so Crohn's disease patients whose TCR repertoires were analysed. The study ran alongside a multicentre cohort designed to identify predictors of early endoscopic recurrence after ileocolonic resection. Five hundred nanograms of biopsy DNA per sample were submitted for commercial TCRB immunosequencing. Roughly half of the patients were given postoperative therapy, with around eleven receiving thiopurines and around 18 receiving anti-TNF agents. All patients had surgery for a complication: stricturing disease in about 60% and penetrating disease in around 39%. A total of approximately 170 mucosal samples from 60 or so patients were sequenced, collected from several sites on the surgical specimen and at postoperative endoscopy. The M0 samples consisted of biopsies taken from the inflamed part of the ileum within the surgical resection specimen. The paper as a whole reports these results and caveats: Mucosal CD4 and CD8 T cells were sorted and sequenced only in a subgroup of patients, whose size was not stated. Compared with CD4 T cells, sorted CD8 T cells contained more high-frequency clones, which suggests that the mucosal expansions were mostly CD8. A significantly higher proportion of clonal expansions was observed in active smokers at surgery than in non-smokers (about 25% vs 20%, p=0.02). Endoscopic recurrence was linked to a higher percentage of high-frequency clones at surgery, and recurrence occurred in every patient whose clonality exceeded 26.8% (18/57).

The receptor library was made with the immunoSEQ multiplex PCR assay. CDR3 regions were amplified from genomic DNA by Adaptive Biotechnology using a two-step, amplification bias-controlled multiplex PCR. Primers covering every V and J gene segment were used in the first PCR, while barcodes and Illumina adapters were added in the second PCR. CDR3 libraries were sequenced on an Illumina instrument. The paper's processing steps were these. The analysis drew on both the pipelines supplied by the vendor and custom analysis of the raw data in R/Bioconductor running R version 3.3.0. Clonality, which ranges from 0 to 1, was calculated as the inverse of the normalised Shannon entropy across all productive clones. High-frequency clones were defined as the share of the repertoire occupied by the top 100 clones, with only clones passing a 95% confidence test being retained. The Simpson index measured repertoire diversity, and the Morisita-Horn index measured overlap between samples. TCRdb obtained this table from immuneACCESS and retained in-frame rearrangements with V and J assigned. These tables miss some clones; where compared with another copy, unresolved V genes account for less than half of the shortfall, and the remainder is unexplained. Clone size and the V and J calls come from that table; the DNA yielded D and trimming. For this sample there are 16,000 or so clones; under 95% appear just once. In total, the top ten clones hold roughly 6.9% of the sample.

Taken with the paper, the label for time point translates to: inflamed ileum from the surgical specimen. To be eligible, patients had to be adults with ileal or ileocolonic Crohn's disease and an indication for ileocolonic resection. Whole ileal mucosal biopsies were stored frozen at -80°C before DNA extraction. Genomic DNA was isolated from frozen whole biopsies using a TRizol-based method, and the DNA was quantified with a NanoDrop 2000 spectrophotometer. The cysteine opens and the phenylalanine closes a CDR3 of 16 amino acids. Solely the CDR3 DNA is kept, with 48 bases framed from the first base. Cut back by 4 bases and 2 bases, the V and J ends lie 17 bases apart. From a lookup of the germline V gene, CDR1 and CDR2 are SGDLS and YYNGEE.

This receptor was taken from an adult with Crohn's disease. Sequencing was carried out using ileal tissue. The chain was built from TRBV9 and TRBJ2-3; the D gene is possibly TRBD2, with 5 bases matching. The CDR3 loop reads CASSRNGVPATDTQYF. The nucleotide sequence reads TGTGCCAGCAGCCGAAACGGGGTCCCGGCCACAGATACGCAGTATTTT.